This TCR beta chain comes out of a study of response to subunit inactivated influenza vaccine (dated by TCRdb to 2016 to 2019). For the wider study: The study used deep quantitative T cell receptor repertoire profiling to track responses to a trivalent subunit inactivated influenza vaccine. Summary of the overall study and its limitations: According to the authors, only a limited number of new T cells may be recruited by each seasonal influenza vaccination.

Receptors were amplified or captured by RT-PCR. TCRdb lists the instrument as Illumina HiSeq 2500. TCRdb reran the public reads through fastp at Q25 and MiXCR, keeping productive beta chains. Rows with a matching CDR3 protein are joined into one entry that keeps the most common DNA and genes. This sample is represented by more than 150,000 distinct CDR3 sequences; about 10% of them were singletons. Approximately 35% of the sample is taken by the ten largest. CDR3 length: 14 amino acids, cysteine to phenylalanine. The entry retains the CDR3 DNA only, 42 bases that are in frame from base 1. V is reduced by 0 bases and J by 8 bases, leaving a spacing of 13 bases between them. The germline V gene encodes CDR1 MGHRA and CDR2 YSYEKL. This clonotype appeared many times. This clone's antigen is unknown. Nothing much larger sits one base from this clone, and base qualities are not available.

This specimen was CD8+ T cells sorted from PBMCs, taken 23 to 25 months after vaccination. This sequence originates from a man in his fifties or sixties who received an inactivated influenza vaccine. Donor details come from another sample of the same person, matched by shared clones. This sequence uses TRBV4-1 and TRBJ1-2; TRBD1 is a possible D gene, resting on 5 matching bases. At the DNA level, the sequence is TGCGCCAGCAGCCAAGATGGGACCATCCAAGGCTACACCTTC. Translated, this is CASSQDGTIQGYTF.